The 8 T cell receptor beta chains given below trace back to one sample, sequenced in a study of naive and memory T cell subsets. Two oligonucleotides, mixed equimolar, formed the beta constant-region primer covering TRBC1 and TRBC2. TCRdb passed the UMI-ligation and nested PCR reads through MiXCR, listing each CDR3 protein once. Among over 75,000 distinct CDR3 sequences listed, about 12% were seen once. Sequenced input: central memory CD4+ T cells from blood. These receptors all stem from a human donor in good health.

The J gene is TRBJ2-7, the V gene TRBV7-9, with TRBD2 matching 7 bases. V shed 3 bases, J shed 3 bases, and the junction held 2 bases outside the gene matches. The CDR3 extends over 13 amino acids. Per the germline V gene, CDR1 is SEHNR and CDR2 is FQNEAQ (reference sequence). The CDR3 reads CASSLAGDYEQYF. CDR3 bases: TGTGCCAGCAGCTTGGCGGGAGACTACGAGCAGTACTTC.

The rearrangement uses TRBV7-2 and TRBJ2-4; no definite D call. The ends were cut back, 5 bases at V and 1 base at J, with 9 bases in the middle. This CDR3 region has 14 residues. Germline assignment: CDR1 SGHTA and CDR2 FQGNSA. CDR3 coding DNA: TGTGCCAGCAGCCAAGGGATGGCCAAAAACATTCAGTACTTC. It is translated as CASSQGMAKNIQYF.

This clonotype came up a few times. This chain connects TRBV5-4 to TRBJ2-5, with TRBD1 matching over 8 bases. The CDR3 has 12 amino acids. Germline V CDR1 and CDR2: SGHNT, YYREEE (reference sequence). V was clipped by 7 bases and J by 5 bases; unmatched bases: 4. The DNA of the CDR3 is TGTGCCAGCGGACAGGGCCGGGAGACCCAGTACTTC. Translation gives CASGQGRETQYF.

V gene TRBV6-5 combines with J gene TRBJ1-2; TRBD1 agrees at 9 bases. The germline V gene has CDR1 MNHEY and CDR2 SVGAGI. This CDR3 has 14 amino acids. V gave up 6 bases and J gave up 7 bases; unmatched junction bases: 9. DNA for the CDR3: TGTGCCAGCAGACGACAGGGGGAAGTCGGTGGCTACACCTTC. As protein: CASRRQGEVGGYTF.

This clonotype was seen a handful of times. This chain's CDR3 is CASSLFRAGKPYEQYF. The CDR3 nucleotides are TGTGCCAGCAGTTTATTCCGAGCGGGGAAGCCCTACGAGCAGTACTTC. The rearrangement uses TRBV27 and TRBJ2-7, with TRBD2 matching over 7 bases. This CDR3 spans 16 amino acids. Germline V gives CDR1 MNHEY, CDR2 SMNVEV (reference sequence). The junction had 8 bases not matched to a gene; V was cut back by 1 base and J by 2 bases.

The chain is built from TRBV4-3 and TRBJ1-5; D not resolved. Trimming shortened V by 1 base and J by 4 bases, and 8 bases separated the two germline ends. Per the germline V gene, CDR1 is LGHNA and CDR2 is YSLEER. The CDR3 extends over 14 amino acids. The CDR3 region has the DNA TGCGCCAGCAGCCAAGGTGGCAGAAATCAGCCCCAGCATTTT. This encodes CASSQGGRNQPQHF.

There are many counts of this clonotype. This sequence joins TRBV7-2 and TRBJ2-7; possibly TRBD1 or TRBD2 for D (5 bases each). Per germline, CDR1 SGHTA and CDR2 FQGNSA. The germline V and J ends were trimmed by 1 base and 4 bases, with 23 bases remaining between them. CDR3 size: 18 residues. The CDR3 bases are TGTGCCAGCAGCTTAGTACGCACTAGTGGTCGGGACGGGTACGAGCAGTACTTC. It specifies CASSLVRTSGRDGYEQYF.

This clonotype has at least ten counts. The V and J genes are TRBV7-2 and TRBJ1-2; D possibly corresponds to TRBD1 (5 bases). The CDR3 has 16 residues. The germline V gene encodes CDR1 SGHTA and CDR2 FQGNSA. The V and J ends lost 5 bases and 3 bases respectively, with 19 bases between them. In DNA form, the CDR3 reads TGTGCCAGCAGCCCTACGTGGGGAGGGACCCACTATGGCTACACCTTC. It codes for CASSPTWGGTHYGYTF.